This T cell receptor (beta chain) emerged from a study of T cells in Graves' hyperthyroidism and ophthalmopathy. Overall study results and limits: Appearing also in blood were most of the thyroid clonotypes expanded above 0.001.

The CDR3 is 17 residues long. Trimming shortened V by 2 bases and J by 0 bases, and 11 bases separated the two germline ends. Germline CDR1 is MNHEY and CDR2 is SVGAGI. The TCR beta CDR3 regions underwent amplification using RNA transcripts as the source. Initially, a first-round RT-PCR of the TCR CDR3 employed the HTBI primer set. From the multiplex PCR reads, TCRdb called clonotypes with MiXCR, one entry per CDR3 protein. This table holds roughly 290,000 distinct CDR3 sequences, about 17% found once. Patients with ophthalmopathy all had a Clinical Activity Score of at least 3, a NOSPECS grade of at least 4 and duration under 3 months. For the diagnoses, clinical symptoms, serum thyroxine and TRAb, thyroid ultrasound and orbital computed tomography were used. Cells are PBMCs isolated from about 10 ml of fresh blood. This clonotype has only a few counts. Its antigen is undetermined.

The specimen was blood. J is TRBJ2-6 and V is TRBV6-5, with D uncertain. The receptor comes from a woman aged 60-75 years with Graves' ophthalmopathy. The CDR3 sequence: CASSYPGLVSGANVLTF. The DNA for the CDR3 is TGTGCCAGCAGTTACCCAGGCCTAGTCTCTGGGGCCAACGTCCTGACTTTC.